This T cell receptor beta chain emerged from a study of cytomegalovirus exposure and HLA in healthy donors. General study findings and limits: In vitro testing confirmed a few CMV-associated chains as specific for CMV antigens. The dataset shows that most TCR sequences were rare, while some public TCRs occurred in many donors. In a later analysis, roughly 17,000 TCR beta sequences were associated with HLA alleles at 0.05 false discovery rate. A list of approximately 150 TCR beta chains associated with cytomegalovirus was given.

The PCR was carried out with 60 Vbeta primers and 13 Jbeta primers. The protocol was immunoSEQ multiplex PCR, while the TCRdb copy is restricted to in-frame clones and leaves out a portion. This sample has about 83,000 clones, with just over 70% found just once. V shed 2 bases and J shed 9 bases, with 11 bases lying between them. In germline, CDR1 is MNHEY, CDR2 SVGAGI. The CDR3 is 13 amino acids. A note on this clone: Its antigen is unidentified.

Sequences were obtained from PBMCs. The chain recombines TRBV6-5 with TRBJ1-5; D remains unclear. The clonotype was recovered from a man aged 55 to 70 in good health and CMV-seronegative. This CDR3 is CASSYRAGGPQHF. CDR3 in DNA: TGTGCCAGCAGTTACAGAGCCGGTGGGCCCCAGCATTTT.